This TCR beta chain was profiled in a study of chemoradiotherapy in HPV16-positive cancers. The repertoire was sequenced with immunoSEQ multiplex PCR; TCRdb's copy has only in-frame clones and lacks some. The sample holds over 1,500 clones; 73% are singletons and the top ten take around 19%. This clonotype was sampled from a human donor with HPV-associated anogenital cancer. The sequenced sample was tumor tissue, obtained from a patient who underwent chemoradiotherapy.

The CDR3 protein is CAITGDRGPDSPLHF. CDR3 bases: TGTGCCATCACCGGGGACAGGGGGCCGGATTCACCCCTCCACTTT. The chain links TRBV10-3 to TRBJ1-6; 12 bases match TRBD1. This CDR3 region has 15 residues. The trim removed 7 bases at V and 8 bases at J, leaving 6 bases unmatched. In germline, CDR1 is ENHRY, CDR2 SYGVKD.